One sample yielded the 15 T cell receptor beta chains listed below, sequenced in a study of cytomegalovirus exposure and HLA in healthy donors. Clones were sequenced by immunoSEQ multiplex PCR, and TCRdb holds only the in-frame ones, with some missing. The sample holds a few hundred thousand clones, roughly 88% seen once. The sequenced material came from PBMCs. The receptors stem from a woman aged 18-30 years in good health and CMV-seronegative.

This rearrangement joins TRBV6-5 to TRBJ2-3; D not resolved. The V and J ends lost 4 bases and 0 bases respectively, with 8 bases between them. The CDR3 extends over 14 amino acids. Germline V CDR1 and CDR2: MNHEY, SVGAGI. In DNA form, the CDR3 reads TGTGCCAGCAGTTTGTCCGAGAGCACAGATACGCAGTATTTT. It is translated as CASSLSESTDTQYF.

This rearrangement joins TRBV5-1 to TRBJ2-7; 11 bases match TRBD2. The CDR3 consists of 17 residues. Germline V gives CDR1 SGHRS, CDR2 YFSETQ. V lost 0 bases to trimming and J lost 2 bases; unmatched junction nucleotides: 7. The CDR3 DNA is TGCGCCAGCAGCTTGGGGGGACTAGCGGACCGAACCTACGAGCAGTACTTC. Amino acid sequence: CASSLGGLADRTYEQYF. The full variable domain, with the rest looked up from reference TRBV5-1 and TRBJ2-7, is KAGVTQTPRYLIKTRGQQVTLSCSPISGHRSVSWYQQTPGQGLQFLFEYFSETQRNKGNFPGRFSGRQFSNSRSEMNVSTLELGDSALYLCASSLGGLADRTYEQYFGPGTRLTVT.

The rearrangement uses TRBV27 and TRBJ2-7, with D perhaps TRBD1 (6 bases). The CDR3 length is 19 residues. V lost 5 bases, J lost 0 bases, and 26 bases lay in between. Germline CDR1 and CDR2: MNHEY and SMNVEV (reference sequence). CDR3 loop: CASSPSGPGQRMTSYEQYF. CDR3 sequence (DNA): TGTGCCAGCAGTCCATCGGGCCCAGGACAGCGCATGACCTCCTACGAGCAGTACTTC.

The J gene is TRBJ2-7, the V gene TRBV9; tentatively, D is TRBD2 (5 bases). Deletions cut 4 bases from V and 5 bases from J, with 16 bases between. In germline, CDR1 is SGDLS, CDR2 YYNGEE. This CDR3 is 14 amino acids long. The CDR3 bases are TGTGCCAGCAGCCCCCGCTGGGAGTCTAACGAGCAGTACTTC. Its translation is CASSPRWESNEQYF.

The CDR3 spells CASIGTGTSGYNEQFF. CDR3 DNA sequence: TGTGCCAGCATCGGAACCGGGACTAGCGGTTACAATGAGCAGTTCTTC. The chain links TRBV7-8 to TRBJ2-1; 11 nucleotides agree with TRBD2. The ends lost 7 bases at V and 4 bases at J; junction bases unmatched: 9. Germline loops: CDR1 SGHVS, CDR2 FQNEAQ. CDR3 length: 16 residues.

Points on this clone: One end of the junction fails to match germline, which may point to a read error. The chain couples TRBV10-3 to TRBJ2-1; D unresolved. This CDR3 contains 13 residues. The germline V gene has CDR1 ENHRY and CDR2 SYGVKD. CDR3 in DNA: TGTGCCATCAGTGAGTCGGTCTACGATGAGCAGTTCTTC. The encoded protein is CAISESVYDEQFF.

This chain connects TRBV18 to TRBJ2-3; TRBD2 matches at 8 bases. This CDR3 has 16 residues. Germline V CDR1 and CDR2: KGHSH, LQKENI. Losses at the gene ends were 1 base for V and 0 bases for J; bases not matched to a gene: 3. The CDR3 region has the DNA TGTGCCAGCTCACCACTTAGCGGGGCCAGCACAGATACGCAGTATTTT. Translation: CASSPLSGASTDTQYF.

The rearrangement uses TRBV27 and TRBJ2-6, with D uncertain. The CDR3 is 15 amino acids. Germline lookup yields CDR1 MNHEY and CDR2 SMNVEV (reference sequence). The V and J ends lost 1 base and 3 bases respectively, with 7 bases between them. In DNA, the CDR3 is TGTGCCAGCAGTTTATTCAGGATTGGGGCCAACGTCCTGACTTTC. Translation: CASSLFRIGANVLTF.

The V gene is TRBV28, the J gene TRBJ2-3; D is possibly TRBD1 (6 bases). The germline V gene encodes CDR1 MDHEN and CDR2 SYDVKM. The CDR3 is 16 residues long. Trimming removed 2 bases at V and 2 bases at J, with 14 bases between. The CDR3 is CASSLPDRFNTDTQYF. CDR3 DNA sequence: TGTGCCAGCAGTTTACCCGACAGGTTCAACACAGATACGCAGTATTTT.

CDR3 loop: CASSTLTVNEKLFF. The CDR3 DNA is TGTGCCAGCAGTACTCTGACAGTTAATGAAAAACTGTTTTTT. The chain uses TRBV27 and TRBJ1-4; a possible D gene is TRBD1 (5 bases). Germline CDR1 reads MNHEY; CDR2 reads SMNVEV (reference sequence). This CDR3 has 14 amino acids. V lost 5 bases and J lost 4, with 11 bases in between.

V usage is TRBV11-3 and J usage is TRBJ2-4, with TRBD1 as a possible D gene (5 bases). CDR3 length: 19 amino acids. Germline lookup yields CDR1 SGHNT and CDR2 YENEEA. V lost 2 bases and J 5 bases, leaving 25 bases between the germline ends. The CDR3, as DNA: TGTGCCAGCAGCTTATTTCCCAGGGCAGGGCGATGGTGGGAAAACATTCAGTACTTC. This codes for CASSLFPRAGRWWENIQYF. The complete variable domain, with remaining parts taken from reference TRBV11-3 and TRBJ2-4, reads EAGVVQSPRYKIIEKKQPVAFWCNPISGHNTLYWYLQNLGQGPELLIRYENEEAVDDSQLPKDRFSAERLKGVDSTLKIQPAELGDSAVYLCASSLFPRAGRWWENIQYFGAGTRLSVL.

The gene calls are TRBV6-5 and TRBJ1-1, with 7 nucleotides matching TRBD1. Germline lookup yields CDR1 MNHEY and CDR2 SVGAGI. Losses at the gene ends were 4 bases for V and 4 bases for J; bases not matched to a gene: 6. The CDR3 consists of 14 residues. This CDR3 is CASSLSGTVTEAFF. The CDR3 DNA reads TGTGCCAGCAGTTTATCCGGGACAGTCACTGAAGCTTTCTTT.

The rearrangement joins TRBV7-9 to TRBJ2-7, with D perhaps TRBD2 (6 bases). Looked up from germline, CDR1 is SEHNR and CDR2 is FQNEAQ (reference sequence). The V and J ends lost 0 bases and 0 bases respectively, with 9 bases between them. The CDR3 spans 15 residues. CDR3 coding DNA: TGTGCCAGCAGCTTAGCGGCGGGACCCTCCTACGAGCAGTACTTC. Protein sequence: CASSLAAGPSYEQYF. Variable domain in full (rest from reference TRBV7-9 and TRBJ2-7): DTGVSQNPRHKITKRGQNVTFRCDPISEHNRLYWYRQTLGQGPEFLTYFQNEAQLEKSRLLSDRFSAERPKGSFSTLEIQRTEQGDSAMYLCASSLAAGPSYEQYFGPGTRLTVT.

The V call is TRBV28, the J call TRBJ1-3, with TRBD1 matching over 8 bases. V trimming: 4 bases; J trimming: 4 bases; junction bases outside the gene matches: 6. Germline V lookup: CDR1 MDHEN, CDR2 SYDVKM. The CDR3 has 15 amino acids. Here the CDR3 reads CASSSPGGAGNTIYF. DNA of the CDR3: TGTGCCAGCAGTTCACCAGGGGGCGCGGGAAACACCATATATTTT. The whole variable domain, filled in from reference TRBV28 and TRBJ1-3, reads DVKVTQSSRYLVKRTGEKVFLECVQDMDHENMFWYRQDPGLGLRLIYFSYDVKMKEKGDIPEGYSVSREKKERFSLILESASTNQTSMYLCASSSPGGAGNTIYFGEGSWLTVV.

The chain has TRBV10-3 and TRBJ2-7; tentatively, D is TRBD2 (6 bases). This CDR3 is 15 amino acids long. From germline, CDR1 is ENHRY and CDR2 SYGVKD. The germline V and J ends were trimmed by 5 bases and 0 bases, with 14 bases remaining between them. For the CDR3, the DNA is TGTGCCATCAGTAGACTAGACCCTCTCTCCTACGAGCAGTACTTC. It yields the protein CAISRLDPLSYEQYF.